One and the same sample provided the 28 T cell receptor beta chains below, sequenced in a study of glioma-infiltrating T cells. The iRepertoire nested amplicon-rescue multiplex PCR amplified TCR alpha and beta CDR3s from RNA. TCRdb re-called the multiplex PCR reads through MiXCR, storing one row per CDR3 protein. This sample has approximately 120,000 distinct CDR3 sequences, with approximately 25% found just once. The specimen sequenced was glioma tissue, nonneoplastic brain tissue, or PBMCs (not recorded which). The receptors were gathered from a human donor with low-grade glioma or glioblastoma, undergoing nonglioma brain surgery, or in good health (not recorded which).

At least ten counts were recorded for this clonotype. J is TRBJ2-5 and V is TRBV7-2; D possibly matches TRBD1 or TRBD2 (5 bases each). The CDR3 runs 14 residues. Deletions cut 0 bases from V and 5 bases from J, with 10 bases between. Germline lookup yields CDR1 SGHTA and CDR2 FQGNSA. The CDR3 here is CASSLARGTETQYF. CDR3 nucleotides: TGTGCCAGCAGCTTAGCGCGAGGGACGGAGACCCAGTACTTC.

This clonotype was observed a handful of times. At one of its ends the junction is not consistent with the germline gene, which may arise from a read error. This chain joins TRBV20-1 and TRBJ2-5, with 10 bases that match TRBD2. Germline V lookup: CDR1 DFQATT, CDR2 SNEGSKA (reference sequence). CDR3 size: 16 residues. The CDR3 DNA sequence: TGCAGTGCAAGAGGACTAGCGGCTCTACCGGGGGAGACCCAGTACTTC. Translating it yields CSARGLAALPGETQYF.

V is TRBV29-1 and J is TRBJ2-1; D gene uncertain. The germline gives CDR1 SQVTM, CDR2 ANQGSEA. This CDR3 spans 12 amino acids. V was trimmed by 1 base and J by 9 bases, leaving 10 bases between them. The CDR3 bases are TGCAGCGTTGAAGCCAGACGCAGTGAGCAGTTCTTC. It specifies CSVEARRSEQFF.

Comments on this clonotype: At one of its ends the junction is not consistent with the germline gene, which may arise from a read error. This sequence joins TRBV29-1 and TRBJ2-3; D is perhaps TRBD2 (7 bases). Germline values: CDR1 SQVTM, CDR2 ANQGSEA. This CDR3 is 12 amino acids long. Here the CDR3 DNA reads TGCAGCGCCTGGGGGGGCACACATACGCAGTATTTT. Its translation is CSAWGGTHTQYF.

This clonotype was counted ten times or more. The chain joins TRBV4-1 to TRBJ1-6; weak D call: TRBD1 (5 bases). The CDR3 is made up of 15 amino acids. V was clipped by 0 bases and J by 6 bases, with 9 bases between them. From germline, CDR1 is MGHRA and CDR2 YSYEKL. CDR3 DNA sequence: TGCGCCAGCAGCCAAGATCCAGGGTCTAATTCACCCCTCCACTTT. Amino acid sequence: CASSQDPGSNSPLHF.

This clonotype was recorded many times. J is TRBJ1-5 and V is TRBV12-3 or TRBV12-4; D is perhaps TRBD1 (6 bases). The ends were cut back, 3 bases at V and 4 bases at J, with 7 bases in the middle. The CDR3 totals 13 residues. This chain's CDR3 is CASSFTGNQPQHF. In DNA, the CDR3 is TGTGCCAGCAGTTTCACAGGGAATCAGCCCCAGCATTTT.

This clonotype was seen a few times. V and J are TRBV9 and TRBJ1-2; D remains unclear. Trimming removed 0 bases from V and 7 bases from J, with 16 bases in between. This CDR3 comprises 15 residues. Germline V gene sequence: CDR1 SGDLS, CDR2 YYNGEE. The CDR3 DNA is TGTGCCAGCAGCGTAGCAGGAGGACCCGGTGCTGGCTACACCTTC. As protein: CASSVAGGPGAGYTF.

This clonotype has just a few counts. CDR3 in amino acids: CSVDEGRYGYTF. DNA for the CDR3: TGCAGCGTTGACGAGGGTCGATACGGCTACACCTTC. The genes are TRBV29-1 and TRBJ1-2; D remains ambiguous. V dropped 3 bases and J dropped 8 bases, with 13 bases sitting between them. Per germline, CDR1 SQVTM and CDR2 ANQGSEA. This CDR3 region has 12 residues.

This clonotype was observed a handful of times. The CDR3 DNA reads TGTGCCAGCAGCACTGGGTCCAGGCGGTATAGCAATCAGCCCCAGCATTTT. It encodes CASSTGSRRYSNQPQHF. This chain connects TRBV2 to TRBJ1-5; D not resolved. The CDR3 is 17 amino acids. Between the trimmed V and J ends, which lost 6 bases and 0 bases, there was a span of 18 bases. CDR1 is SNHLY and CDR2 is FYNNEI in the germline V gene.

This clonotype was recorded many times. The chain employs TRBV2 and TRBJ2-7; 8 bases line up with TRBD1. V lost 5 bases to trimming and J lost 6 bases; unmatched junction nucleotides: 6. The CDR3 extends over 13 amino acids. Germline values: CDR1 SNHLY, CDR2 FYNNEI. CDR3 protein: CASSMKQGGEQYF. CDR3 in DNA: TGTGCCAGCAGTATGAAACAGGGGGGCGAGCAGTACTTC.

The chain employs TRBV14 and TRBJ2-3, with D maybe TRBD2 (6 bases). V lost 8 bases to trimming and J lost 2 bases, with 14 bases between them. Looked up from germline, CDR1 is SGHDN and CDR2 is FVKESK. The CDR3 consists of 14 residues. CDR3 protein: CASRGGITTDTQYF. Here the CDR3 DNA reads TGTGCCAGCCGGGGCGGGATTACCACAGATACGCAGTATTTT.

Many counts were recorded for this clonotype. This chain joins TRBV28 and TRBJ2-7, with a possible D match to TRBD1 (6 bases). Germline CDR1 is MDHEN and CDR2 is SYDVKM. The CDR3 runs to 14 residues. The V and J ends lost 3 bases and 0 bases respectively, with 9 bases between them. The CDR3 bases are TGTGCCAGCAGTTTGGGGGACACCTCCTACGAGCAGTACTTC. It specifies CASSLGDTSYEQYF.

Points on this clonotype: A much larger clone lies one base from this, so it may be a read error. V gene TRBV7-9 combines with J gene TRBJ2-7; 7 bases map to TRBD1. This CDR3 spans 15 amino acids. Per the germline V gene, CDR1 is SEHNR and CDR2 is FQNEAQ (reference sequence). The CDR3 DNA sequence: TGTGCCAGCAGCACCCGGGACAGTGAGGCCTACGATCAGTACTTC. Translation: CASSTRDSEAYDQYF.

In regard to this clonotype: A read error may explain this, as a much larger clone is one base away. The chain joins TRBV6-1 to TRBJ2-7; D is undetermined. Germline V gives CDR1 MNHNS, CDR2 SASEGT. Trimming removed 5 bases at V and 6 bases at J, with 17 bases between. The CDR3 covers 14 residues. The CDR3 DNA reads as TGTGCCAGCAGTTATAGGTCGGAAACCTGCGAGCAGTACTTC. As protein: CASSYRSETCEQYF.

There are many counts of this clonotype. In DNA form, the CDR3 reads TGCGCCAGCAGCCTGGTGGGACAGTACGAGCAGTACTTC. Translating gives CASSLVGQYEQYF. The J gene is TRBJ2-7, the V gene TRBV4-1; 7 bases map to TRBD1. The CDR3 is 13 amino acids. Germline trimming cut 4 bases from V and 4 bases from J; bases unmatched to any gene: 4. Germline V gene lookup returns CDR1 MGHRA and CDR2 YSYEKL.

In this sample, this clonotype turned up many times. The chain combines TRBV5-1 with TRBJ1-5; no clear D. The V end was cut by 4 bases, the J end by 0 bases, with 8 bases between. From germline, CDR1 is SGHRS and CDR2 YFSETQ. CDR3 length: 14 amino acids. The CDR3 spells CASSLEPSNQPQHF. In DNA form, the CDR3 reads TGCGCCAGCAGCCTAGAACCTAGCAATCAGCCCCAGCATTTT.

This clonotype came up a few times. This chain links TRBV5-1 with TRBJ1-4, with D maybe TRBD1 (6 bases). CDR3 length: 15 residues. The ends were cut back, 3 bases at V and 5 bases at J, with 14 bases in the middle. CDR1 is SGHRS, CDR2 YFSETQ, per germline. The DNA for the CDR3 is TGCGCCAGCAGCTCCGGGACAACGGGGAATGAAAAACTGTTTTTT. Amino acids: CASSSGTTGNEKLFF. The whole variable domain, remainder taken from reference TRBV5-1 and TRBJ1-4, is KAGVTQTPRYLIKTRGQQVTLSCSPISGHRSVSWYQQTPGQGLQFLFEYFSETQRNKGNFPGRFSGRQFSNSRSEMNVSTLELGDSALYLCASSSGTTGNEKLFFGSGTQLSVL.

The chain recombines TRBV29-1 with TRBJ2-2; TRBD2 aligns across 11 bases. The CDR3 loop spans 18 amino acids. J lost 3 bases, V lost 7 bases, and 16 bases had no gene match. Looked up from germline, CDR1 is SQVTM and CDR2 is ANQGSEA. The CDR3 sequence: CSAGGRSSGRLDTGELFF. DNA for the CDR3: TGCAGCGCCGGAGGGCGGTCTAGCGGGAGGCTAGACACCGGGGAGCTGTTTTTT.

This clonotype was seen many times. The chain links TRBV6-6 to TRBJ2-3; D not certain. Trimming took off 0 bases at V and 1 base at J, with 5 bases between the two ends. Germline V gene data show CDR1 as MNHNY and CDR2 as SVGAGI (reference sequence). The CDR3 is made up of 14 amino acids. CDR3 DNA: TGTGCCAGCAGTTACTCAGTGGGCACAGATACGCAGTATTTT. Protein: CASSYSVGTDTQYF.

On this clonotype itself: A single base separates this from a much larger clone, so it may be a read error. This rearrangement joins TRBV20-1 to TRBJ1-5; perhaps TRBD1 as D (5 bases). This CDR3 is built from 16 residues. Between the trimmed V and J ends, which lost 5 bases and 3 bases, there was a span of 20 bases. Per the germline V gene, CDR1 is DFQATT and CDR2 is SNEGSKA (reference sequence). CDR3 amino acids: CSAHELGGFNNQPQHF. The CDR3 DNA follows: TGCAGTGCTCACGAACTTGGGGGATTTAACAATCAGCCCCAGCATTTT.

This clonotype came up many times. This chain links TRBV7-9 with TRBJ2-2; TRBD2 might be the D (5 bases). With 6 bases removed from V and 4 bases from J, the gap between germline ends came to 21 bases. CDR1 and CDR2 from the germline V gene are SEHNR and FQNEAQ (reference sequence). This CDR3 spans 17 amino acids. CDR3 nucleotide sequence: TGTGCCAGCAGAACGAACGGGGTAGTTCGTTCCACCGGGGAGCTGTTTTTT. This encodes CASRTNGVVRSTGELFF.

This rearrangement joins TRBV7-2 to TRBJ1-5; perhaps TRBD1 as D (5 bases). The germline V gene encodes CDR1 SGHTA and CDR2 FQGNSA. The CDR3 extends over 15 amino acids. The V and J ends lost 8 bases and 0 bases respectively, with 14 bases between them. CDR3 sequence: CASGRDGHSNQPQHF. CDR3 in DNA: TGTGCCAGCGGTCGGGACGGCCATAGCAATCAGCCCCAGCATTTT.

This clonotype has a count of ten or more. The genes are TRBV7-2 and TRBJ2-3; D uncertain. The CDR3 has 12 residues. Trimming shortened V by 7 bases and J by 4 bases, and 9 bases separated the two germline ends. Germline CDR1 SGHTA, CDR2 FQGNSA. The CDR3: CASNSPPDTQYF. The DNA for the CDR3 is TGTGCCAGCAACTCCCCCCCAGATACGCAGTATTTT.

The chain links TRBV18 to TRBJ1-5; no clear D gene. This CDR3 spans 13 amino acids. Between the trimmed V and J ends, which lost 3 bases and 7 bases, there was a span of 10 bases. Per the germline V gene, CDR1 is KGHSH and CDR2 is LQKENI. Here the CDR3 DNA reads TGTGCCAGCTCACCGACGACGGAGCAGCCCCAGCATTTT. This gives the protein CASSPTTEQPQHF.

This clonotype was recorded at least ten times. The chain carries TRBV4-1 and TRBJ1-1; D gene unclear. CDR1 is MGHRA and CDR2 is YSYEKL in the germline V gene. The ends were cut back, 2 bases at V and 2 bases at J, with 9 bases in the middle. The CDR3 has 14 residues. CDR3 protein: CASSQPTANTEAFF. The DNA of the CDR3 is TGCGCCAGCAGCCAACCGACGGCCAACACTGAAGCTTTCTTT.

Only a few counts were recorded for this clonotype. This chain's CDR3 is CATQRRGRISVNEQFF. For the CDR3, the DNA is TGTGCCACTCAACGGCGCGGGAGGATTTCTGTAAATGAGCAGTTCTTC. J is TRBJ2-1 and V is TRBV19; 8 bases agree with TRBD2. V was clipped by 10 bases and J by 7 bases; unmatched bases: 18. Germline V gene lookup returns CDR1 LNHDA and CDR2 SQIVND (reference sequence). This CDR3 has 16 amino acids.

This clonotype was recorded many times. The V call is TRBV6-1, the J call TRBJ2-7, with D tentatively TRBD1 (6 bases). V dropped 6 bases and J dropped 4 bases, with 19 bases sitting between them. The CDR3 runs 15 residues. Per germline, CDR1 MNHNS and CDR2 SASEGT. CDR3 DNA sequence: TGTGCCAGCAGCCCCACTCCCTTACAGGGTTACGAGCAGTACTTC. Amino acid sequence: CASSPTPLQGYEQYF.

This clonotype has a count of ten or more. The V and J genes are TRBV7-6 and TRBJ2-3, with D possibly matching TRBD2 (6 bases). CDR1 and CDR2 (germline): SGHVS, FNYEAQ. V lost 0 bases and J 4 bases, leaving 14 bases between the germline ends. The CDR3 spans 16 residues. The CDR3 sequence is CASSLADYLGADTQYF. CDR3 bases: TGTGCCAGCAGCTTAGCGGACTATTTAGGCGCAGATACGCAGTATTTT.